A single sample gave rise to the 24 T cell receptor beta chains below, sequenced in a study of T cells in Graves' hyperthyroidism and ophthalmopathy. Authors of the study amplified TCR beta CDR3 regions from RNA transcripts. The TCR CDR3 was amplified in a first-round RT-PCR using the HTBI primer set. TCRdb ran MiXCR on the multiplex PCR reads and lists one entry per CDR3 protein. The repertoire holds hundreds of thousands of distinct CDR3 sequences, with 20% to 25% as singletons. The specimen was blood. These receptors were obtained from a woman in her sixties or seventies with Graves' ophthalmopathy.

This clonotype was counted between two and nine times. The CDR3 loop reads CATSDDAGGSYNEQFF. In nucleotides, the CDR3 is TGTGCCACCAGTGATGATGCCGGGGGATCCTACAATGAGCAGTTCTTC. The chain employs TRBV24-1 and TRBJ2-1; D is perhaps TRBD2 (6 bases). Germline values: CDR1 KGHDR, CDR2 SFDVKD. The length of the CDR3 is 16 residues. The V end lost 3 bases, the J end lost 1 base, and 12 bases lay between the germline ends.

Of note for this clonotype: Since the CDR3 does not end with the conserved phenylalanine or tryptophan, this likely comes from a read error. The rearrangement joins TRBV12-3 or TRBV12-4 to TRBJ1-1, with 7 bases matching TRBD1. Losses at the gene ends were 6 bases for V and 11 bases for J; bases not matched to a gene: 9. The CDR3 has 12 amino acids. Here the CDR3 reads CASSFDRVRAFL. Here the CDR3 DNA reads TGTGCCAGCAGCTTTGACAGGGTAAGGGCTTTCCTT.

This clonotype was recorded many times. This chain connects TRBV3-1 to TRBJ2-7; 8 positions match TRBD1. V shed 4 bases, J shed 6 bases, and the junction held 5 bases outside the gene matches. The CDR3 sequence is 13 residues long. Looked up from germline, CDR1 is LGHDT and CDR2 is YNNKEL (reference sequence). The CDR3, as DNA: TGTGCCAGCAGCCCCAGGGGGCCGCGCGAGCAGTACTTC. It translates to CASSPRGPREQYF.

CDR3 region: CATEGGSGRNTGELFF. The CDR3 DNA follows: TGTGCCACCGAAGGGGGGAGCGGGAGAAACACCGGGGAGCTGTTTTTT. The chain uses TRBV12-3 or TRBV12-4 and TRBJ2-2; TRBD2 matches 8 bases. Germline trimming cut 10 bases from V and 2 bases from J; bases unmatched to any gene: 12. The CDR3 consists of 16 residues.

V and J are TRBV7-9 and TRBJ2-3, with D possibly called TRBD1 or TRBD2 (5 bases each). Deletions cut 1 base from V and 5 bases from J, with 13 bases between. From germline, CDR1 is SEHNR and CDR2 FQNEAQ (reference sequence). There are 15 residues in the CDR3. The CDR3 coding sequence is TGTGCCAGCAGCTTAGTGGGGCTTCGGGGAGATACGCAGTATTTT. Translated: CASSLVGLRGDTQYF.

In its sample, this clonotype was seen many times. The chain links TRBV7-9 to TRBJ2-7; D not resolved. The CDR3 covers 13 residues. Germline loops: CDR1 SEHNR, CDR2 FQNEAQ (reference sequence). Trimming stripped 5 bases from V and 2 bases from J, with 10 bases between. The CDR3 DNA reads TGTGCCAGCAGCCCAACCAGTGCCTACGAGCAGTACTTC. Its protein is CASSPTSAYEQYF.

This clonotype was seen a single time. This chain connects TRBV20-1 to TRBJ2-2, with 9 bases identical to TRBD2. There are 16 residues in the CDR3. The V gene end was trimmed by 0 bases and the J gene end by 6 bases; junction bases not matched to a gene: 8. CDR1 and CDR2 (germline): DFQATT, SNEGSKA (reference sequence). CDR3: CSARDPRGRASGELFF. The CDR3 nucleotides are TGCAGTGCTAGAGATCCCCGCGGGAGGGCCTCCGGGGAGCTGTTTTTT.

This clonotype has a count of ten or more. This chain joins TRBV28 and TRBJ1-5; the match to TRBD1 covers 8 bases. In germline, CDR1 is MDHEN, CDR2 SYDVKM. The CDR3 runs 15 residues. V lost 2 bases to trimming and J lost 4 bases; unmatched junction nucleotides: 4. The CDR3 spells CASSLGTGLNQPQHF. CDR3 DNA sequence: TGTGCCAGCAGTTTAGGGACAGGCCTGAATCAGCCCCAGCATTTT. Looking up the rest from reference TRBV28 and TRBJ1-5 gives the full variable domain: DVKVTQSSRYLVKRTGEKVFLECVQDMDHENMFWYRQDPGLGLRLIYFSYDVKMKEKGDIPEGYSVSREKKERFSLILESASTNQTSMYLCASSLGTGLNQPQHFGDGTRLSIL.

The chain has TRBV11-2 and TRBJ2-2; D uncertain. From germline, CDR1 is SGHAT and CDR2 FQNNGV. Trimming pared 2 bases from V and 0 bases from J, leaving 7 bases between. This CDR3 contains 15 residues. CDR3 in amino acids: CASSLNIPNTGELFF. Here the CDR3 DNA reads TGTGCCAGCAGCTTAAACATCCCGAACACCGGGGAGCTGTTTTTT.

This sequence joins TRBV18 and TRBJ2-3; 8 bases are shared with TRBD2. Germline V gives CDR1 KGHSH, CDR2 LQKENI. Trimming at V came to 1 base and at J to 0 bases, leaving 3 bases not matched to a gene. The CDR3 totals 16 residues. CDR3 DNA sequence: TGTGCCAGCTCACCACTTAGCGGGGTTAGCACAGATACGCAGTATTTT. Translated: CASSPLSGVSTDTQYF.

This clonotype has a handful of counts. The chain recombines TRBV14 with TRBJ2-5; D is possibly TRBD1 (5 bases). V was clipped by 4 bases and J by 5 bases, with 23 bases between them. CDR3 length equals 17 residues. CDR1 is SGHDN and CDR2 is FVKESK in the germline V gene. CDR3: CASSRAAGFGMWETQYF. The CDR3 DNA follows: TGTGCCAGCAGCCGGGCGGCAGGGTTTGGAATGTGGGAGACCCAGTACTTC.

This chain joins TRBV7-3 and TRBJ2-3; possible D gene TRBD1, 7 bases. Trimming shortened V by 7 bases and J by 8 bases, and 19 bases separated the two germline ends. Germline CDR1 SGHTA, CDR2 FQGTGA. This CDR3 region has 14 residues. CDR3: CASMVEGAFATQYF. CDR3 sequence (DNA): TGTGCCAGCATGGTGGAGGGGGCGTTCGCTACGCAGTATTTT.

The chain uses TRBV19 and TRBJ2-1, with 8 bases aligning to TRBD2. V gave up 6 bases and J gave up 8 bases; unmatched junction bases: 15. The CDR3 has 16 amino acids. Germline values: CDR1 LNHDA, CDR2 SQIVND (reference sequence). The chain's CDR3 is CASSKIRPAGAHEQFF. The CDR3 DNA reads as TGTGCCAGTAGCAAAATACGGCCAGCGGGAGCGCATGAGCAGTTCTTC.

This clonotype has a count of ten or more. This sequence joins TRBV28 and TRBJ2-7; D is possibly TRBD1 or TRBD2 (6 bases each). V dropped 8 bases and J dropped 4 bases, with 21 bases sitting between them. Germline V gives CDR1 MDHEN, CDR2 SYDVKM. The CDR3 covers 15 residues. The CDR3 bases are TGTGCCAGCTCCCCCCCCCGGGGGCGCAGATACGAGCAGTACTTC. It codes for CASSPPRGRRYEQYF.

This clonotype was seen a few times. This chain connects TRBV4-1 to TRBJ2-7; weak D call: TRBD2 (6 bases). CDR3 size: 14 residues. V lost 4 bases and J 6 bases, leaving 16 bases between the germline ends. CDR1 MGHRA and CDR2 YSYEKL come from the germline V gene. The CDR3 DNA sequence: TGCGCCAGCAGCCCAACCGGACGGCGGGGCGAGCAGTACTTC. This translates into CASSPTGRRGEQYF.

This rearrangement joins TRBV5-1 to TRBJ2-2, with a weak D call TRBD1 (5 bases). Deletions cut 0 bases from V and 2 bases from J, with 11 bases between. The CDR3 sequence is 16 residues long. Germline V gene lookup returns CDR1 SGHRS and CDR2 YFSETQ. CDR3: CASSLGWTQNTGELFF. In DNA form, the CDR3 reads TGCGCCAGCAGCTTGGGTTGGACACAAAACACCGGGGAGCTGTTTTTT.

The chain is built from TRBV11-1 and TRBJ2-5; 12 positions match TRBD2. The CDR3 is 16 amino acids. Per the germline V gene, CDR1 is SGHAT and CDR2 is FQDESV (reference sequence). Trimming removed 5 bases from V and 2 bases from J; junction bases left unmatched: 6. The CDR3 is CASSQTSGRNQETQYF. CDR3 bases: TGTGCCAGCAGCCAAACTAGCGGGAGGAATCAAGAGACCCAGTACTTC.

This clonotype was detected ten times or more. The chain recombines TRBV12-3 or TRBV12-4 with TRBJ1-1, with D maybe TRBD1 (6 bases). V was clipped by 7 bases and J by 0 bases, with 9 bases between them. This CDR3 has 13 residues. The CDR3 protein is CASTTGMNTEAFF. DNA for the CDR3: TGTGCCAGCACTACAGGGATGAACACTGAAGCTTTCTTT.

The chain has TRBV6-5 and TRBJ2-5; 7 bases agree with TRBD2. The germline gives CDR1 MNHEY, CDR2 SVGAGI. The trim removed 0 bases at V and 2 bases at J, leaving 3 bases unmatched. This CDR3 contains 15 residues. The CDR3 is CASSYSPAGQETQYF. The CDR3 DNA reads TGTGCCAGCAGTTACTCACCAGCGGGACAAGAGACCCAGTACTTC.

V gene TRBV7-2 combines with J gene TRBJ2-7; D is perhaps TRBD2 (6 bases). V was pared by 3 bases and J by 3 bases, with 12 bases between. Per the germline V gene, CDR1 is SGHTA and CDR2 is FQGNSA. The CDR3 loop spans 14 amino acids. CDR3 coding DNA: TGTGCCAGCAGCTTTGGTAGCGGCCTCTACGAGCAGTACTTC. Translation gives CASSFGSGLYEQYF. Supplemented by reference TRBV7-2 and TRBJ2-7, the full variable domain reads GAGVSQSPSNKVTEKGKDVELRCDPISGHTALYWYRQSLGQGLEFLIYFQGNSAPDKSGLPSDRFSAERTGGSVSTLTIQRTQQEDSAVYLCASSFGSGLYEQYFGPGTRLTVT.

This clonotype was seen more than once but under ten times. V usage is TRBV6-1 and J usage is TRBJ2-2; perhaps TRBD2 as D (5 bases). V was clipped by 10 bases and J by 1 base, with 16 bases between them. Germline assignment: CDR1 MNHNS and CDR2 SASEGT. The length of the CDR3 is 15 residues. The DNA of the CDR3 is TGTGCCACTCAGCGGAGACTTAGGAACACCGGGGAGCTGTTTTTT. It translates to CATQRRLRNTGELFF.

This clonotype was counted many times. This chain uses TRBV12-3 or TRBV12-4 with TRBJ1-1; D may be TRBD1 (5 bases). The germline V and J ends were trimmed by 6 bases and 0 bases, with 8 bases remaining between them. The CDR3 has 13 amino acids. The CDR3, as DNA: TGTGCCAGCAGCAAACAGGTGAACACTGAAGCTTTCTTT. This gives the protein CASSKQVNTEAFF.

This clonotype was counted between two and nine times. The rearrangement joins TRBV30 to TRBJ1-1; D uncertain. This CDR3 has 13 residues. Germline V CDR1 and CDR2: GTSNPN, SVGIG (reference sequence). Trimming took 0 bases from V and 1 from J, leaving 6 bases between them. CDR3 in amino acids: CAWSVEQNTEAFF. The CDR3 DNA is TGTGCCTGGAGTGTAGAGCAGAACACTGAAGCTTTCTTT.

This clonotype was found a few times. The rearrangement uses TRBV6-1 and TRBJ1-3; D perhaps matches TRBD1 (5 bases). V was shortened by 4 bases and J by 4 bases, with 20 bases between the two germline ends. The CDR3 extends over 17 amino acids. The germline V gene encodes CDR1 MNHNS and CDR2 SASEGT. The CDR3 here is CASSGQLAGTRGNTIYF. CDR3 sequence (DNA): TGTGCCAGCAGTGGCCAACTCGCCGGGACGCGGGGAAACACCATATATTTT.